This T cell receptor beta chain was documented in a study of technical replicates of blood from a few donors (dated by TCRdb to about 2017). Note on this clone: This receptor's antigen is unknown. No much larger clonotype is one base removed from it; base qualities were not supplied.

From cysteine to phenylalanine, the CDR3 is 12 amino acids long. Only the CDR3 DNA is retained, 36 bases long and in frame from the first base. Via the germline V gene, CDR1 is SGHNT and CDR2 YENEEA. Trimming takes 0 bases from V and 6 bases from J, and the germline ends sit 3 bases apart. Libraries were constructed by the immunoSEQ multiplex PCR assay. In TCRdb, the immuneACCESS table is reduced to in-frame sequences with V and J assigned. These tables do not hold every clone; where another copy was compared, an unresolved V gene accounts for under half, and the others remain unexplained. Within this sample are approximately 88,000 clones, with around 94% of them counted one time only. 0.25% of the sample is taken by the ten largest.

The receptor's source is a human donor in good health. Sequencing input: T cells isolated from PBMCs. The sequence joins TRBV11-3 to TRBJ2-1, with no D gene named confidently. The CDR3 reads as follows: CASSLDRNEQFF. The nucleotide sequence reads TGTGCCAGCAGCTTAGATCGCAATGAGCAGTTCTTC.